Listed below are T cell receptor beta chains from one sample, sequenced in a study of a mutant IDH1 vaccine in newly diagnosed glioma. Their target antigens are unknown. Some clones are missing from TCRdb's copy, which holds only in-frame ones; the method was immunoSEQ multiplex PCR. This sample has some 29,000 clones, with roughly 90% found just once. Sequenced material: peripheral blood mononuclear cells (PBMCs), taken from a glioma patient whose treatment included an IDH1 peptide vaccine. These TCRs come from a middle-aged woman with glioma. Some clones in this sample may be carry-over from other donors' samples. Both conserved end residues are part of each CDR3. The D gene is left open where the match is weak. Part of the rows lack a size; the others show once, few, many or a class for expanded clones.

clone_size,v_call,j_call,d_call,cdr3_aa,cdr3_nt
.,TRBV28,TRBJ1-4,.,CASTPGGQFDEKLFF,TGTGCCAGCACCCCCGGGGGGCAGTTTGATGAAAAACTGTTTTTT
.,TRBV28,TRBJ1-1,.,CASSLWSNRDTEAFF,TGTGCCAGCAGTTTATGGTCCAATCGGGACACTGAAGCTTTCTTT
.,TRBV29-1,TRBJ2-7,TRBD1,CSVGGQGSYEQYF,TGCAGCGTTGGGGGACAGGGGTCCTACGAGCAGTACTTC
.,TRBV9,TRBJ2-2,TRBD1,CASSGTGNTGELFF,TGTGCCAGCAGCGGGACAGGTAACACCGGGGAGCTGTTTTTT
.,TRBV13,TRBJ2-1,TRBD2,CASSLVGLAGVSGEQFF,TGTGCCAGCAGCTTGGTGGGACTAGCGGGAGTTAGTGGTGAGCAGTTCTTC
.,TRBV5-6,TRBJ2-7,.,CASSLQGLYYEQYF,TGTGCCAGCAGCTTGCAAGGTCTTTACTACGAGCAGTACTTC
.,TRBV10-3,TRBJ2-7,.,CAISGQGIYEQYF,TGTGCCATCAGTGGGCAGGGGATCTACGAGCAGTACTTC
.,TRBV7-3,TRBJ1-2,.,CASSLKKGRLSDGYTF,TGTGCCAGCAGCTTAAAGAAGGGCAGATTATCGGATGGCTACACCTTC
.,TRBV7-7,TRBJ2-3,.,CASSETGPDTQYF,TGTGCTAGCAGCGAAACAGGGCCAGATACGCAGTATTTT
.,TRBV5-6,TRBJ2-7,TRBD1,CASSLWTGSSNEQYF,TGTGCCAGCAGCCTGTGGACAGGGAGTTCTAACGAGCAGTACTTC
.,TRBV28,TRBJ1-2,TRBD1,CASKSVDRDYGYTF,TGTGCCAGCAAGAGTGTGGACAGGGACTATGGCTACACCTTC
.,TRBV6-4,TRBJ2-1,.,CASSDRPGAFNEQFF,TGTGCCAGCAGTGACCGGCCAGGTGCTTTCAATGAGCAGTTCTTC
.,TRBV4-1,TRBJ1-2,TRBD1,CASSHPRDRSNYGYTF,TGCGCCAGCAGCCACCCCCGGGACAGGTCTAACTATGGCTACACCTTC
once,TRBV19,TRBJ2-3,.,CASSPLEDTQYF,TGTGCCAGTAGCCCTTTAGAGGATACGCAGTATTTT
.,TRBV28,TRBJ2-7,.,CASSSGGPYEQYF,TGTGCCAGCAGTTCCGGGGGTCCCTACGAGCAGTACTTC
.,TRBV7-2,TRBJ2-1,.,CASSLSAGLAYNEQFF,TGTGCCAGCAGCTTAAGTGCGGGGCTGGCGTACAATGAGCAGTTCTTC
.,TRBV11-2,TRBJ1-1,.,CASSLNLQGNTEAFF,TGTGCCAGCAGCCTAAATCTACAGGGAAATACTGAAGCTTTCTTT
.,TRBV15,TRBJ2-5,TRBD1,CATSGGYRGQETQYF,TGTGCCACCAGCGGAGGCTACAGGGGGCAAGAGACCCAGTACTTC
few,TRBV4-2,TRBJ2-7,.,CASSQGGDSYEQYF,TGTGCCAGCAGCCAAGGGGGGGACTCCTACGAGCAGTACTTC
.,TRBV5-1,TRBJ2-5,.,CASSLAGAPQETQYF,TGCGCCAGCAGCTTGGCCGGGGCGCCCCAAGAGACCCAGTACTTC
few,TRBV27,TRBJ1-4,.,CASTAFVGEKLFF,TGTGCCAGCACCGCCTTCGTGGGTGAAAAACTGTTTTTT
.,TRBV7-2,TRBJ2-3,.,CASSLILSGHSGTDTQYF,TGTGCCAGCAGCTTAATTCTTAGCGGACACTCTGGCACAGATACGCAGTATTTT
.,TRBV27,TRBJ2-7,TRBD1,CASSSLQGAYEQYF,TGTGCCAGCAGCTCGCTACAGGGGGCCTACGAGCAGTACTTC
.,TRBV5-1,TRBJ2-2,TRBD2,CASRTIAGGNTGELFF,TGCGCCAGCCGAACTATAGCGGGAGGGAACACCGGGGAGCTGTTTTTT
.,TRBV4-2,TRBJ2-7,.,CASSPQDRPTSYEQYF,TGTGCCAGCAGCCCCCAGGACAGACCGACCTCCTACGAGCAGTACTTC
.,TRBV28,TRBJ1-2,TRBD1,CASSPPGQVYGYTF,TGTGCCAGCAGTCCCCCGGGACAGGTGTACGGCTACACCTTC